The next 25 T cell receptor beta chains were all read from a single sample in a study of CD8 T cells in Susac syndrome. RNA amounts of about 0.45 to 1 ug underwent reverse transcription with random hexamers. From the immunoSEQ multiplex PCR reads, TCRdb called clonotypes with MiXCR, one entry per CDR3 protein. The sample contains 150,000 to 200,000 distinct CDR3 sequences, 90% to 95% of which appear only once. The sequencing input was CD4+ T cells from PBMCs. These receptors all stem from a human donor with Susac syndrome.

The chain combines TRBV6-1 with TRBJ1-4; no clear D. The V gene's germline CDR1 is MNHNS and CDR2 SASEGT. V lost 2 bases and J 5 bases, leaving 12 bases between the germline ends. The CDR3 totals 15 residues. This CDR3 reads CASSETPSPNEKLFF. In DNA, the CDR3 is TGTGCCAGCAGTGAAACCCCCTCGCCAAATGAAAAACTGTTTTTT.

CDR3 nucleotide sequence: TGTGCCAGCTCACCCCGGAGGGGTCGTGAAAAACTGTTTTTT. Residues: CASSPRRGREKLFF. V and J are TRBV18 and TRBJ1-4, with D possibly matching TRBD1 (5 bases). This CDR3 contains 14 residues. Germline CDR1 is KGHSH and CDR2 is LQKENI. The germline V and J ends were trimmed by 3 bases and 7 bases, with 12 bases remaining between them.

The rearrangement links TRBV12-3 or TRBV12-4 to TRBJ1-6, with D maybe TRBD1 (5 bases). V gave up 3 bases and J gave up 13 bases, with 10 bases separating them. CDR3 length: 12 residues. CDR3 sequence (DNA): TGTGCCAGCAGTTTCGACGGGACCCCCCTCCACTTT. Translation: CASSFDGTPLHF.

The V and J genes are TRBV6-6 and TRBJ2-3; D unclear. This CDR3 is built from 14 residues. Trimming pared 8 bases from V and 0 bases from J, leaving 12 bases between. CDR1 and CDR2 from the germline V gene are MNHNY and SVGAGI (reference sequence). CDR3 amino acids: CASRLDTSTDTQYF. DNA for the CDR3: TGTGCCAGCCGGCTTGACACTAGCACAGATACGCAGTATTTT.

The V gene is TRBV5-1, the J gene TRBJ2-1, with D unresolved. CDR3 length equals 13 residues. Trimming took 4 bases from V and 3 from J, leaving 8 bases between them. CDR1 SGHRS and CDR2 YFSETQ come from the germline V gene. The CDR3 DNA is TGCGCCAGCAGCCAACAAGGCTACAATGAGCAGTTCTTC. Translating gives CASSQQGYNEQFF.

J is TRBJ1-1 and V is TRBV30; no reliable D call. V was trimmed by 1 base and J by 7 bases, leaving 10 bases between them. The CDR3 totals 12 residues. The germline gives CDR1 GTSNPN, CDR2 SVGIG (reference sequence). The CDR3 loop is CAWSASGIEAFF. DNA of the CDR3: TGTGCCTGGAGTGCGTCGGGGATTGAAGCTTTCTTT.

The chain combines TRBV29-1 with TRBJ2-2; D is uncertain. V lost 3 bases to trimming and J lost 5 bases, with 10 bases between them. The CDR3 contains 13 residues. CDR1 SQVTM and CDR2 ANQGSEA come from the germline V gene. The CDR3 reads CSVDPTATGELFF. The CDR3 region has the DNA TGCAGCGTTGACCCAACCGCTACCGGGGAGCTGTTTTTT.

The chain carries TRBV6-2 or TRBV6-3 and TRBJ2-7; TRBD2 matches at 8 bases. The CDR3 runs 13 residues. V gave up 2 bases and J gave up 6 bases; unmatched junction bases: 3. Germline-derived CDR1 and CDR2 are MNHEY and SVGEGT. CDR3 DNA sequence: TGTGCCAGCAGTTACATGGCGGGAGGCGAGCAGTACTTC. Translating it yields CASSYMAGGEQYF.

This chain uses TRBV2 with TRBJ2-1; a weak D match, TRBD1 (5 bases). Germline V lookup: CDR1 SNHLY, CDR2 FYNNEI. Trimming took off 3 bases at V and 7 bases at J, with 7 bases between the two ends. CDR3 length equals 12 residues. CDR3 in DNA: TGTGCCAGCAGTGAGGGGCGGAATGAGCAGTTCTTC. This encodes CASSEGRNEQFF.

The V and J genes are TRBV20-1 and TRBJ2-7; TRBD2 agrees at 12 bases. The CDR3 loop spans 15 amino acids. CDR1 is DFQATT, CDR2 SNEGSKA, per germline (reference sequence). J was trimmed by 3 bases and V by 2 bases; bases with no gene match: 5. CDR3 protein: CSARQPTSGSYEQYF. CDR3 sequence (DNA): TGCAGTGCTAGACAGCCGACTAGCGGGAGCTACGAGCAGTACTTC.

V and J are TRBV5-1 and TRBJ1-4; no clear D gene. The germline V gene encodes CDR1 SGHRS and CDR2 YFSETQ. The CDR3 has 15 amino acids. V lost 4 bases and J 5 bases, leaving 15 bases between the germline ends. The chain's CDR3 is CASSPDRVRNEKLFF. The CDR3 DNA reads as TGCGCCAGCAGCCCGGACCGGGTCCGAAATGAAAAACTGTTTTTT. The full variable domain, with the rest looked up from reference TRBV5-1 and TRBJ1-4, is KAGVTQTPRYLIKTRGQQVTLSCSPISGHRSVSWYQQTPGQGLQFLFEYFSETQRNKGNFPGRFSGRQFSNSRSEMNVSTLELGDSALYLCASSPDRVRNEKLFFGSGTQLSVL.

The chain employs TRBV5-1 and TRBJ1-4; D ambiguous. The CDR3 sequence is 13 residues long. Trimming removed 4 bases at V and 8 bases at J, with 12 bases between. Germline V gene sequence: CDR1 SGHRS, CDR2 YFSETQ. The CDR3 DNA is TGCGCCAGCAGCGGCAACGCGGGGGAAAAACTGTTTTTT. Translated, it gives CASSGNAGEKLFF.

The rearrangement links TRBV6-5 to TRBJ2-1; weak D call: TRBD2 (6 bases). Trimming pared 5 bases from V and 5 bases from J, leaving 16 bases between. The CDR3 is 15 amino acids. The germline V gene has CDR1 MNHEY and CDR2 SVGAGI. The CDR3 sequence: CASSRGDSQDNEQFF. CDR3 bases: TGTGCCAGCAGTCGCGGGGACTCACAAGACAATGAGCAGTTCTTC.

This chain links TRBV5-1 with TRBJ1-1; D is uncertain. This CDR3 has 13 residues. In germline, CDR1 is SGHRS, CDR2 YFSETQ. V was cut by 6 bases and J by 1 base, with 10 bases left in between. DNA for the CDR3: TGCGCCAGCAAGCAGCTGGGGAACACTGAAGCTTTCTTT. Protein product: CASKQLGNTEAFF.

This clonotype was recorded once. J is TRBJ2-1 and V is TRBV5-4, with 11 bases that match TRBD2. The V gene end was trimmed by 4 bases and the J gene end by 14 bases; junction bases not matched to a gene: 11. This CDR3 has 14 residues. From germline, CDR1 is SGHNT and CDR2 YYREEE (reference sequence). The CDR3 nucleotides read TGTGCCAGCAGCAGTAGCGGGGGGGGACGTAAAGAGTTCTTC. Translating gives CASSSSGGGRKEFF.

This clonotype showed up just once. This rearrangement joins TRBV6-2 or TRBV6-3 to TRBJ2-1; no reliable D call. The CDR3 runs to 13 residues. Germline V gene data show CDR1 as MNHEY and CDR2 as SVGEGT. V dropped 5 bases and J dropped 9 bases, with 14 bases sitting between them. In nucleotides, the CDR3 is TGTGCCAGCAGTCCCCCAGGTTTTGGTGAGCAGTTCTTC. Translated, it gives CASSPPGFGEQFF.

A single count supports this clonotype. The rearrangement uses TRBV12-3 or TRBV12-4 and TRBJ2-7; TRBD1 might be the D (5 bases). Between the trimmed V and J ends, which lost 3 bases and 6 bases, there was a span of 9 bases. The CDR3 runs to 12 residues. The CDR3 sequence: CASSLETAEQYF. CDR3 sequence (DNA): TGTGCCAGCAGTTTGGAGACAGCCGAGCAGTACTTC.

This clonotype was seen a single time. The chain joins TRBV4-1 to TRBJ1-4, with 7 bases aligning to TRBD1. V shed 6 bases, J shed 4 bases, and the junction held 8 bases outside the gene matches. There are 15 residues in the CDR3. Looked up from germline, CDR1 is MGHRA and CDR2 is YSYEKL. The CDR3 protein is CASSRLGQLNEKLFF. CDR3 bases: TGCGCCAGCAGTCGACTGGGACAGCTTAATGAAAAACTGTTTTTT.

The chain uses TRBV19 and TRBJ2-2, with 7 nucleotides matching TRBD1. CDR1 and CDR2 (germline): LNHDA, SQIVND (reference sequence). The CDR3 spans 14 residues. J gave up 0 bases and V 11 bases, and 6 bases lay outside the gene matches. The CDR3 region has the DNA TGTGCCTCTTCCGGGACAGCGAACACCGGGGAGCTGTTTTTT. It codes for CASSGTANTGELFF.

The chain recombines TRBV6-2 or TRBV6-3 with TRBJ1-2; 8 bases align to TRBD1. The germline V gene has CDR1 MNHEY and CDR2 SVGEGT. The V and J ends lost 6 bases and 3 bases, in that order; junction bases with no gene match: 12. This CDR3 has 16 amino acids. The CDR3 spells CASRMDRAPGDYGYTF. In DNA form, the CDR3 reads TGTGCCAGCAGGATGGACAGGGCCCCAGGTGACTATGGCTACACCTTC.

J is TRBJ2-5 and V is TRBV5-1; 7 bases map to TRBD2. V shed 4 bases and J 5 bases; nucleotides not matched to a gene: 8. Germline V gives CDR1 SGHRS, CDR2 YFSETQ. This CDR3 comprises 14 residues. The CDR3, as DNA: TGCGCCAGCAGCAGGAGCGGGATTGATGAGACCCAGTACTTC. Amino acid sequence: CASSRSGIDETQYF. Complete variable domain (other parts from reference TRBV5-1 and TRBJ2-5): KAGVTQTPRYLIKTRGQQVTLSCSPISGHRSVSWYQQTPGQGLQFLFEYFSETQRNKGNFPGRFSGRQFSNSRSEMNVSTLELGDSALYLCASSRSGIDETQYFGPGTRLLVL.

V and J are TRBV3-1 and TRBJ2-3; 8 bases line up with TRBD2. Germline V gene sequence: CDR1 LGHDT, CDR2 YNNKEL (reference sequence). The CDR3 sequence is 15 residues long. Unmatched junction bases numbered 15, after V lost 11 bases and J lost 5 bases. The chain's CDR3 is CAQGMREALRDTQYF. The CDR3 coding sequence is TGTGCCCAGGGGATGCGGGAGGCCCTTAGAGATACGCAGTATTTT.

This chain uses TRBV4-1 with TRBJ1-5; the D gene is possibly TRBD1 (6 bases). The CDR3 has 15 residues. Germline CDR1 is MGHRA and CDR2 is YSYEKL. V was clipped by 1 base and J by 3 bases, with 10 bases between them. The CDR3 nucleotides read TGCGCCAGCAGCCAAGTAAACAGGGTCAATCAGCCCCAGCATTTT. Translating it yields CASSQVNRVNQPQHF.

This chain uses TRBV11-1 with TRBJ2-2; D is unclear. The V gene's germline CDR1 is SGHAT and CDR2 FQDESV (reference sequence). Trimming removed 2 bases from V and 3 bases from J, with 7 bases in between. The CDR3 length is 14 residues. CDR3 region: CASSLSPDTGELFF. As DNA, the CDR3 is TGTGCCAGCAGCTTATCGCCGGACACCGGGGAGCTGTTTTTT.

V usage is TRBV18 and J usage is TRBJ2-7; D not resolved. CDR3 length equals 11 residues. From germline, CDR1 is KGHSH and CDR2 LQKENI. The V gene lost 2 bases and the J gene lost 9 bases, with 8 bases spanning the gap. The CDR3 protein is CASSPEFGQYF. The CDR3 nucleotides read TGTGCCAGCTCACCAGAATTCGGGCAGTACTTC.